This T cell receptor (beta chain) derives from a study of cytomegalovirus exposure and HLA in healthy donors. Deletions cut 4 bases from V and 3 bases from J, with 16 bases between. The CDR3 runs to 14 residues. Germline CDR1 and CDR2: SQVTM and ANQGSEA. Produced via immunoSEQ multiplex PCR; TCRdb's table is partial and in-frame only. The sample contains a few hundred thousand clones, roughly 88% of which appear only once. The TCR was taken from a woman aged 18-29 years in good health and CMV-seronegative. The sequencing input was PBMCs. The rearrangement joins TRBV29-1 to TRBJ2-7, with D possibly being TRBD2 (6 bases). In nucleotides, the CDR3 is TGCAGCGTTGGGGGGGACTTCCCCCACTACGAGCAGTACTTC. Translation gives CSVGGDFPHYEQYF.